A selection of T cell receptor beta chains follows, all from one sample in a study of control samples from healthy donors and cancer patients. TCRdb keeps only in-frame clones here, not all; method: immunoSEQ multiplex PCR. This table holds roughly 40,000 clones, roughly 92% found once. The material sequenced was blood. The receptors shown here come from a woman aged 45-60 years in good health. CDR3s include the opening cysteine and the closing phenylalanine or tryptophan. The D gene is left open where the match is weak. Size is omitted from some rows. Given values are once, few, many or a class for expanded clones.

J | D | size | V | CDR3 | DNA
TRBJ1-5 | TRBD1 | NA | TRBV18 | CASSPGQGSNQPQHF | TGTGCCAGCTCGCCGGGACAGGGGAGTAATCAGCCCCAGCATTTT
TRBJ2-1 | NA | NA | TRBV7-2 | CASSLAVGMSSYNEQFF | TGTGCCAGCAGCTTAGCGGTGGGAATGAGCTCCTACAATGAGCAGTTCTTC
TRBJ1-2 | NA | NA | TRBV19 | CASSIDSLDIYGYTF | TGTGCCAGTAGTATAGATTCCCTCGACATCTATGGCTACACCTTC
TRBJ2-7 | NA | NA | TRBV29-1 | CSARHIYEQYF | TGCAGCGCTAGGCATATCTACGAGCAGTACTTC
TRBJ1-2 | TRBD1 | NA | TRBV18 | CASSLAGQGNYGYTF | TGTGCCAGCTCACTGGCGGGACAGGGGAACTATGGCTACACCTTC
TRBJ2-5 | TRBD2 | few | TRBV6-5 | CASTGLAGGPGTQYF | TGTGCCAGCACCGGACTAGCGGGGGGGCCAGGGACCCAGTACTTC
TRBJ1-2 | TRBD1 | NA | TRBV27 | CASSWGRGQDGYTF | TGTGCCAGCAGTTGGGGGAGGGGGCAGGATGGCTACACCTTC
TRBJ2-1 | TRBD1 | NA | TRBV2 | CASREQGARINEQFF | TGTGCCAGCAGAGAACAGGGGGCGAGGATCAATGAGCAGTTCTTC
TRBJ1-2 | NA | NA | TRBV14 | CASSPGTYGYTF | TGTGCCAGCAGCCCCGGGACGTATGGCTACACCTTC
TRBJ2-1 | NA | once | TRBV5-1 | CASSLPRADAGGEQFF | TGCGCCAGCAGCCTCCCAAGAGCGGATGCCGGGGGTGAGCAGTTCTTC
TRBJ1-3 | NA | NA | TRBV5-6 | CASSRPPQGVFSGNTIYF | TGTGCCAGCAGCCGCCCCCCCCAGGGAGTGTTCTCTGGAAACACCATATATTTT
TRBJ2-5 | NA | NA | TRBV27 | CASSLSPQETQYF | TGTGCCAGCAGTTTATCCCCCCAAGAGACCCAGTACTTC
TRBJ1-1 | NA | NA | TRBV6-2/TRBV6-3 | CASSEGGGLNTEAFF | TGTGCCAGCAGCGAAGGGGGGGGACTGAACACTGAAGCTTTCTTT
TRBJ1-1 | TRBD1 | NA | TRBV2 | CASRTGQGKTEAFF | TGTGCCAGCAGGACGGGACAGGGAAAAACTGAAGCTTTCTTT
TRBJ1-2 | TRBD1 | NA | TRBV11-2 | CASRSTGYRGYTF | TGTGCCAGCAGGTCGACAGGGTATCGAGGCTACACCTTC
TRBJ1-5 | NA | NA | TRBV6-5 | CASGSQWNNQPQHF | TGTGCCAGCGGGTCTCAGTGGAACAATCAGCCCCAGCATTTT
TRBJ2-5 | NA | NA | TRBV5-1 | CASSRDFQETQYF | TGCGCCAGCAGCCGGGACTTCCAAGAGACCCAGTACTTC
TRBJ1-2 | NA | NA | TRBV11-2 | CASSFSSNYGYTF | TGTGCCAGCAGCTTTAGCAGTAACTATGGCTACACCTTC
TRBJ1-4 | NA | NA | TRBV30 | CAWRGGSNEKLFF | TGTGCCTGGAGGGGAGGCAGCAATGAAAAACTGTTTTTT
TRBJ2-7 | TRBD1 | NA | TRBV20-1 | CSASIGAGGYEQYF | TGCAGTGCTAGTATTGGGGCAGGGGGCTACGAGCAGTACTTC
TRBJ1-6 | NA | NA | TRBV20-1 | CSASPPSTVNSPLHF | TGCAGTGCTAGTCCACCTTCGACAGTTAATTCACCCCTCCACTTT
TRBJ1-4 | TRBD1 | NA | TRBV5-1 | CASSSAGGATNEKLFF | TGCGCCAGCAGCTCGGCAGGGGGTGCAACTAATGAAAAACTGTTTTTT
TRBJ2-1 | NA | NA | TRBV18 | CASSPQVQNNEQFF | TGTGCCAGCTCACCACAGGTGCAGAACAATGAGCAGTTCTTC
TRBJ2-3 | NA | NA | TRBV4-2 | CASSQRGDTQYF | TGTGCCAGCAGCCAGCGAGGAGATACGCAGTATTTT
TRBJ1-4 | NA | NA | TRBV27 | CASSLAVTNEKLFF | TGTGCCAGCAGTTTAGCAGTAACTAATGAAAAACTGTTTTTT
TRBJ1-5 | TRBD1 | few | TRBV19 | CASSRQGKDQPQHF | TGTGCCAGTAGTCGACAGGGGAAGGATCAGCCCCAGCATTTT
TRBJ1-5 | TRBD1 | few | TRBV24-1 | CATRAGGESNQPQHF | TGTGCCACCAGAGCAGGGGGCGAGAGCAATCAGCCCCAGCATTTT
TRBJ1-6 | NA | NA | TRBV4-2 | CASSPNPLRESPLHF | TGTGCCAGCAGCCCCAACCCCCTGAGAGAGTCACCCCTCCACTTT
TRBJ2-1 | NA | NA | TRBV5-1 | CASSLAGGLEQFF | TGCGCCAGCAGCTTGGCCGGGGGGCTAGAGCAGTTCTTC
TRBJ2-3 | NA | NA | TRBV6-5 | CASSEDAGSTDTQYF | TGTGCCAGCAGCGAGGACGCCGGTAGCACAGATACGCAGTATTTT
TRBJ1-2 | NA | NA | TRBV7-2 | CASSLEFGYPENYGYTF | TGTGCCAGCAGCTTGGAATTTGGGTACCCAGAAAACTATGGCTACACCTTC
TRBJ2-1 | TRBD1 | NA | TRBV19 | CATEGQGKNNEQFF | TGTGCCACCGAGGGACAGGGGAAGAACAATGAGCAGTTCTTC
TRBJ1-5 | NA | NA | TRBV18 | CASSAGTNQPQHF | TGTGCCAGCTCAGCCGGGACCAATCAGCCCCAGCATTTT
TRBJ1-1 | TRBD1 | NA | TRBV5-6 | CASGTGRYTEAFF | TGTGCCAGTGGGACAGGGAGGTACACTGAAGCTTTCTTT
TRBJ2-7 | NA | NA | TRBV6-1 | CASSDAGRGGQYF | TGTGCCAGCAGTGATGCGGGGCGTGGGGGGCAGTACTTC
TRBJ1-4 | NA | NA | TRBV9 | CASSVGWGKENEKLFF | TGTGCCAGCAGCGTAGGATGGGGCAAAGAGAATGAAAAACTGTTTTTT
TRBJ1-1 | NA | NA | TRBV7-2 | CASSLTSKGSEAFF | TGTGCCAGCAGCCTAACGAGCAAAGGGTCTGAAGCTTTCTTT
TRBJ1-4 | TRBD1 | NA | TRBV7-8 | CASIRDGTVNEKLFF | TGTGCCAGCATCAGAGACGGGACAGTTAATGAAAAACTGTTTTTT
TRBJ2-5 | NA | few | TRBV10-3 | CASQGPETQYF | TGTGCCTCCCAGGGCCCGGAGACCCAGTACTTC
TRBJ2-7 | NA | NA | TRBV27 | CASSLTSSYEQYF | TGTGCCAGCAGTCTTACGAGCTCCTACGAGCAGTACTTC
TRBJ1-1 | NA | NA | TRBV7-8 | CASSLGRRKGNMNTEAFF | TGTGCCAGCAGCTTAGGTAGGCGTAAAGGTAACATGAACACTGAAGCTTTCTTT
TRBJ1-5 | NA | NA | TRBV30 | CAWSVVEAPGESQHF | TGTGCCTGGAGTGTAGTCGAGGCGCCCGGGGAGTCCCAGCATTTT
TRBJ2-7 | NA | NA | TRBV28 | CASRSTFSAEQYF | TGTGCCAGCAGATCGACCTTTTCGGCCGAGCAGTACTTC
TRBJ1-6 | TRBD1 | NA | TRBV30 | CACVRQGANSPLHF | TGTGCCTGCGTACGACAGGGGGCCAATTCACCCCTCCACTTT
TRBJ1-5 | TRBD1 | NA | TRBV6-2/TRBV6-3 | CASSKGTPGGGNQPQHF | TGTGCCAGCAGTAAGGGGACCCCAGGGGGCGGCAATCAGCCCCAGCATTTT
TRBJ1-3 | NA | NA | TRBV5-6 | CASSRRGTSGNTIYF | TGTGCCAGCAGCAGAAGAGGGACCTCTGGAAACACCATATATTTT
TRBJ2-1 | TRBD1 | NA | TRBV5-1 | CASKTGVTKTEQFF | TGCGCCAGCAAAACAGGGGTCACCAAAACCGAGCAGTTCTTC
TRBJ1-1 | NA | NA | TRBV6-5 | CASRADSTEAFF | TGTGCCAGCAGGGCTGACAGCACTGAAGCTTTCTTT
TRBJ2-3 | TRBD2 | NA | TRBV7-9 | CASSSGLAGVTDTQYF | TGTGCCAGCAGCTCAGGACTAGCGGGGGTTACAGATACGCAGTATTTT
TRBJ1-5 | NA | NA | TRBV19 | CASSRGQTSLRQPQHF | TGTGCCAGTAGTAGAGGACAGACTTCTCTACGGCAGCCCCAGCATTTT
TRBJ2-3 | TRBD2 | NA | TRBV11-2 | CASTVKAGGTDTQYF | TGTGCCAGCACCGTAAAAGCGGGGGGCACAGATACGCAGTATTTT
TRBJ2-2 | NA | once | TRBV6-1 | CASGTNTGELFF | TGTGCCAGCGGCACGAACACCGGGGAGCTGTTTTTT
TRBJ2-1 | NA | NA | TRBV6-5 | CASRPGLGSYNEQFF | TGTGCCAGCAGGCCAGGGTTAGGTTCCTACAATGAGCAGTTCTTC
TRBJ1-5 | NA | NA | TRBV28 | CASSLVRMQGPGLNQPQHF | TGTGCCAGCAGTTTGGTTCGCATGCAGGGACCCGGCCTAAATCAGCCCCAGCATTTT
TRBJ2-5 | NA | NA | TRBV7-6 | CASSYQETQYF | TGTGCCAGCAGCTACCAAGAGACCCAGTACTTC
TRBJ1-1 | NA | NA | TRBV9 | CASSTNGYLNTEAFF | TGTGCCAGCAGCACCAACGGGTATCTGAACACTGAAGCTTTCTTT
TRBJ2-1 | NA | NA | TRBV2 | CASSGDFKTPFF | TGTGCCAGCAGTGGTGACTTCAAAACGCCGTTCTTC
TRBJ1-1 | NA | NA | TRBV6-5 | CASSYVGGGSAEAFF | TGTGCCAGCAGTTATGTCGGGGGAGGGAGCGCTGAAGCTTTCTTT
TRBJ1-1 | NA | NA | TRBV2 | CASGVWAMNTEAFF | TGTGCCAGCGGAGTTTGGGCTATGAACACTGAAGCTTTCTTT
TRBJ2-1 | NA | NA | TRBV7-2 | CASSLAPGDEQFF | TGTGCCAGCAGCTTAGCCCCGGGCGATGAGCAGTTCTTC